This T cell receptor (beta chain) was found in a study of cytomegalovirus exposure and HLA in healthy donors. As for the study in general: Early released data comprised about 85 million unique TCRs from HLA-typed donors. General study results and limits: Most of the TCR beta V segments (in an earlier analysis) were productive either about 90% or about 30% of the time. Later analysis indicated greater clonal expansion among HLA-associated TCR beta chains than among equally common other chains.

Comments on this clone: Its antigen is not identified.

Both 60 Vbeta primers and 13 Jbeta primers went into the PCR. Sequencing used immunoSEQ multiplex PCR; TCRdb keeps in-frame clones, though not all of them. The table has tens of thousands of clones, about nine tenths seen once. The germline V gene encodes CDR1 MDHEN and CDR2 SYDVKM. Trimming took off 6 bases at V and 0 bases at J, with 12 bases between the two ends. CDR3 length: 15 residues. Sequencing was carried out using PBMCs. The chain recombines TRBV28 with TRBJ2-1; possible D gene TRBD2, 6 bases. This TCR derives from a woman aged 40 to 50 in good health and CMV-seropositive. CDR3 coding DNA: TGTGCCAGCAGCCCGAGCGGGCGCTCCTACAATGAGCAGTTCTTC. Its translation: CASSPSGRSYNEQFF.